One TCR beta chain is described in this entry. These data are taken from a study of T cell responses to AZD1222 COVID-19 vaccine. Method: immunoSEQ multiplex PCR; TCRdb's copy keeps in-frame clones and lacks some. The sample has 150,000 to 200,000 clones; 85% to 95% are singletons. Deletions cut 3 bases from V and 0 bases from J, with 8 bases between. This CDR3 spans 15 amino acids. Per germline, CDR1 MNHEY and CDR2 SVGEGT. The receptor's source is an adult in good health. The V and J genes are TRBV6-2 or TRBV6-3 and TRBJ2-2; D might be TRBD1 (5 bases). Material: peripheral blood, obtained on day 0 of AZD1222 vaccination. CDR3 loop: CASSYDSANTGELFF. CDR3 sequence (DNA): TGTGCCAGCAGTTATGACAGCGCGAACACCGGGGAGCTGTTTTTT.